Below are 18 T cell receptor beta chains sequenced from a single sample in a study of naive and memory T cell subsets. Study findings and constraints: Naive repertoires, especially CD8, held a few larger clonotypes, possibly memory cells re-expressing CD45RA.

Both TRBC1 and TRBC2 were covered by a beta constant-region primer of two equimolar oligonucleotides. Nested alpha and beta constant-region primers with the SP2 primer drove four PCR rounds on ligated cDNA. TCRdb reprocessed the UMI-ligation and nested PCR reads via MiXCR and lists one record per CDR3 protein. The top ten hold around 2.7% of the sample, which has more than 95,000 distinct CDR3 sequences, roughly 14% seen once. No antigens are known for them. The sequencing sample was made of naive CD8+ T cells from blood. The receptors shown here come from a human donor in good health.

CDR3 DNA sequence: TGCAGCGTTGAAGTGGCCCCGGGCGATGAGCAGTTCTTC. Translation gives CSVEVAPGDEQFF. The chain couples TRBV29-1 to TRBJ2-1; D remains unclear. Germline V lookup: CDR1 SQVTM, CDR2 ANQGSEA. The V end lost 1 base, the J end lost 8 bases, and 12 bases lay between the germline ends. This CDR3 contains 13 residues.

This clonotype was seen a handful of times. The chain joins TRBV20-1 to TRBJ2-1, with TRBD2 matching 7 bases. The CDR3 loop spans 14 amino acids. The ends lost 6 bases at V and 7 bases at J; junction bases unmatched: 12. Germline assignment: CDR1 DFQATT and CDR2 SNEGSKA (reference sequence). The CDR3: CSAEWGEGLNEQFF. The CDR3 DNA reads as TGCAGTGCGGAGTGGGGGGAGGGCCTGAATGAGCAGTTCTTC.

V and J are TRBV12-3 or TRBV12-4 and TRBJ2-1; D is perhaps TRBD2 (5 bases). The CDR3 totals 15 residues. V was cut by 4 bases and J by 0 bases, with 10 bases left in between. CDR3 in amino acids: CASSSEGSSYNEQFF. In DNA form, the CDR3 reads TGTGCCAGCAGTTCGGAAGGGAGCTCCTACAATGAGCAGTTCTTC.

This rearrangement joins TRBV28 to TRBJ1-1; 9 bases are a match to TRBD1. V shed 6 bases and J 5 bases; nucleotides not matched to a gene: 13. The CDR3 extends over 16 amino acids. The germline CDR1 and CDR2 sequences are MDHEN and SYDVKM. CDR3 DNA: TGTGCCAGCAGCCTACGGGCGGGACAGGGTCAAACTGAAGCTTTCTTT. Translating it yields CASSLRAGQGQTEAFF.

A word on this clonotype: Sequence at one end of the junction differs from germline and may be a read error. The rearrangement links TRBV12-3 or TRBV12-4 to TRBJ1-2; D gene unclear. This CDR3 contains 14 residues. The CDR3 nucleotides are TGTGCCAGCAGCCCGTACCCATTGGGCTCGATTCCTTTCTTC. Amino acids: CASSPYPLGSIPFF.

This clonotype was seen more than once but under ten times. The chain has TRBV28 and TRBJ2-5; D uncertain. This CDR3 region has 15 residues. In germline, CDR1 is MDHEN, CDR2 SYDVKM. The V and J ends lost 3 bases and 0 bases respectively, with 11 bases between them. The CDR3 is CASSFFVQHQETQYF. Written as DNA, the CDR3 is TGTGCCAGCAGTTTCTTCGTCCAGCACCAAGAGACCCAGTACTTC.

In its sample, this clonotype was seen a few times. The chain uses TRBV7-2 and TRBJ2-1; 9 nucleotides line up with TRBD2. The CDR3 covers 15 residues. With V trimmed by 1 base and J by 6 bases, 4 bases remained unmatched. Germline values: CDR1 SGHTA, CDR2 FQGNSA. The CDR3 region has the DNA TGTGCCAGCAGCTTAGGTGGCGGGAGGGCCAATGAGCAGTTCTTC. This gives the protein CASSLGGGRANEQFF.

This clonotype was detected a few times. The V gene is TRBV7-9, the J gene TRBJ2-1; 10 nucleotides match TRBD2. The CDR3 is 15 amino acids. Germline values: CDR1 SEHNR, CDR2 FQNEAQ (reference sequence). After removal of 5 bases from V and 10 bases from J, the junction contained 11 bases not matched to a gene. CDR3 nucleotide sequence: TGTGCCAGCAGCCCCCCATATGGACTAGCGGCGGAGCAGTTCTTC. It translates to CASSPPYGLAAEQFF.

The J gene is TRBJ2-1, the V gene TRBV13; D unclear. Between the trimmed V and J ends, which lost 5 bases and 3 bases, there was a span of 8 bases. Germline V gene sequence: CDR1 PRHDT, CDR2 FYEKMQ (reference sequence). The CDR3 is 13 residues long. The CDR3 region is CASSPGHYNEQFF. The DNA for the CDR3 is TGTGCCAGCAGCCCGGGCCACTACAATGAGCAGTTCTTC.

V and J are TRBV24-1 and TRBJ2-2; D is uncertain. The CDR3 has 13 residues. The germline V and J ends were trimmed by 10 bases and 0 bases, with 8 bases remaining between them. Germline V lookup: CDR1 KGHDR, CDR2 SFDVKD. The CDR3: CATSKANTGELFF. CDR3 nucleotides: TGTGCCACTTCCAAAGCGAACACCGGGGAGCTGTTTTTT.

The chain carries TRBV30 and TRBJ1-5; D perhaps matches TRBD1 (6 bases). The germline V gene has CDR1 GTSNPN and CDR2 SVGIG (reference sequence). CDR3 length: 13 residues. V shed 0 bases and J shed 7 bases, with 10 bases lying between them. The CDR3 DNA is TGTGCCTGGAGTGTAGAGGGGGTACAGCCCCAGCATTTT. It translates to CAWSVEGVQPQHF. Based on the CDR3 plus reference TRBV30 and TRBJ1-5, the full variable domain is SQTIHQWPATLVQPVGSPLSLECTVEGTSNPNLYWYRQAAGRGLQLLFYSVGIGQISSEVPQNLSASRPQDRQFILSSKKLLLSDSGFYLCAWSVEGVQPQHFGDGTRLSIL.

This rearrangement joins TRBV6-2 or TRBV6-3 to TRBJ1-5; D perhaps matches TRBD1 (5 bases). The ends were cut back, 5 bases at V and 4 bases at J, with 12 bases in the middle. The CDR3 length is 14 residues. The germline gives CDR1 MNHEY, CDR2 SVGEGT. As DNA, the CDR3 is TGTGCCAGCAGTCCAGGGTTGGGGAATCAGCCCCAGCATTTT. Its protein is CASSPGLGNQPQHF.

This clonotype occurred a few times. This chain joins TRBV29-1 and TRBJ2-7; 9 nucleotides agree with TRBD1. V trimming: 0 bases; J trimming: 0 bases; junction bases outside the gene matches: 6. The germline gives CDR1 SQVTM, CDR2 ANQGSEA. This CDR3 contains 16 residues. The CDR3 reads CSVEENRGLGSYEQYF. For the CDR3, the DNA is TGCAGCGTTGAAGAAAACAGGGGGCTTGGCTCCTACGAGCAGTACTTC.

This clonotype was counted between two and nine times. DNA for the CDR3: TGTGCCAGCAGGGGCCGGGAGGGGGACCAAGAGACCCAGTACTTC. It codes for CASRGREGDQETQYF. The V call is TRBV28, the J call TRBJ2-5; 8 bases are a match to TRBD2. The CDR3 extends over 15 amino acids. Per the germline V gene, CDR1 is MDHEN and CDR2 is SYDVKM. Germline trimming cut 6 bases from V and 0 bases from J; bases unmatched to any gene: 6.

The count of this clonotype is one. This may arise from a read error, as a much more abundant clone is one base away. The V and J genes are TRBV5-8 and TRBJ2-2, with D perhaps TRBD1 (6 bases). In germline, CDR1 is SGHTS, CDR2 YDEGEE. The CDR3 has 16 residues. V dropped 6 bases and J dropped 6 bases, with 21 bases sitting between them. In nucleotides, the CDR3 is TGTGCCAGCACGGTGGACAGCTATGTCCGGGCCGGGGAGCTGTTTTTT. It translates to CASTVDSYVRAGELFF.

CDR3 DNA: TGTGCCAGCAGCCAAGGGGCCCATGCAGATAATTCACCCCTCCACTTT. It encodes CASSQGAHADNSPLHF. This chain joins TRBV14 and TRBJ1-6; no clear D. The CDR3 extends over 16 amino acids. V was shortened by 1 base and J by 5 bases, with 12 bases between the two germline ends. CDR1 is SGHDN and CDR2 is FVKESK in the germline V gene.

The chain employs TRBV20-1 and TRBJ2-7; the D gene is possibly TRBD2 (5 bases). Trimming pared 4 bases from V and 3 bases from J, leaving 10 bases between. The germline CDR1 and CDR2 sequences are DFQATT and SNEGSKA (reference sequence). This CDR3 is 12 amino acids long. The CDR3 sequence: CSAKRSYYEQYF. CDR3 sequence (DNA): TGCAGTGCTAAGCGGAGCTACTACGAGCAGTACTTC.

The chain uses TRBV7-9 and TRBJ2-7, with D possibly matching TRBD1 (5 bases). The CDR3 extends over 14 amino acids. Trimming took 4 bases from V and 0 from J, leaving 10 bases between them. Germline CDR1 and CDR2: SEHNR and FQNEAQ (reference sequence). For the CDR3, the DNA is TGTGCCAGCAGCTCAGACAGATTCTCCTACGAGCAGTACTTC. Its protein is CASSSDRFSYEQYF.